What follows are 19 T cell receptor beta chains derived from one specimen sequenced in a study of cytomegalovirus exposure and HLA in healthy donors. Measured with immunoSEQ multiplex PCR; TCRdb has only the in-frame clones, and not every one. The table records under 200,000 clones, roughly nine tenths of them present only once. Sequenced input: PBMCs. The receptor source for this set is a woman under 30 in good health and CMV-seropositive.

The chain uses TRBV9 and TRBJ1-2; 12 bases are shared with TRBD1. In germline, CDR1 is SGDLS, CDR2 YYNGEE. This CDR3 contains 18 residues. V lost 4 bases and J lost 7; bases outside the gene matches: 17. This CDR3 reads CASSPSLGTGGSPPGYTF. In nucleotides, the CDR3 is TGTGCCAGCAGCCCCAGCCTCGGGACAGGGGGCTCTCCGCCTGGCTACACCTTC.

This chain links TRBV19 with TRBJ1-1; D unclear. This CDR3 contains 14 residues. The V gene lost 1 base and the J gene lost 4 bases, with 10 bases spanning the gap. CDR1 is LNHDA, CDR2 SQIVND, per germline (reference sequence). CDR3 in amino acids: CASSIARLGTEAFF. The CDR3 region has the DNA TGTGCCAGTAGTATAGCCCGACTCGGCACTGAAGCTTTCTTT.

This clone was seen a few times. The chain links TRBV28 to TRBJ1-2, with D uncertain. Looked up from germline, CDR1 is MDHEN and CDR2 is SYDVKM. This CDR3 region has 11 residues. Between the trimmed V and J ends, which lost 6 bases and 8 bases, there was a span of 10 bases. The CDR3 bases are TGTGCCAGCAGAGAGGGTCGGGGCTACACCTTC. This gives the protein CASREGRGYTF.

V and J are TRBV6-6 and TRBJ2-3, with a tentative D call TRBD1 (6 bases). The CDR3 has 16 amino acids. Germline V gene sequence: CDR1 MNHNY, CDR2 SVGAGI (reference sequence). V lost 5 bases and J lost 7, with 22 bases in between. CDR3 residues: CASSGPDRTSVNTQYF. The CDR3 DNA is TGTGCCAGCAGTGGGCCTGACAGGACCTCTGTAAATACGCAGTATTTT.

The CDR3 coding sequence is TGTGCCAGCAGCGGCAGACTAGCGGGGATGGCCCCCTACAATGAGCAGTTCTTC. Translated: CASSGRLAGMAPYNEQFF. The genes are TRBV7-2 and TRBJ2-1; 11 positions match TRBD2. After removal of 5 bases from V and 2 bases from J, the junction contained 11 bases not matched to a gene. In germline, CDR1 is SGHTA, CDR2 FQGNSA. CDR3 size: 18 residues.

The CDR3 protein is CATQTGLRSQHF. CDR3 bases: TGTGCCACCCAGACAGGGCTTCGCTCCCAGCATTTT. The chain uses TRBV28 and TRBJ1-5; 7 bases agree with TRBD1. This CDR3 has 12 residues. Germline assignment: CDR1 MDHEN and CDR2 SYDVKM. Trimming cost V 10 bases and J 11 bases; bases outside gene matches: 11.

This chain links TRBV27 with TRBJ2-6; D uncertain. The ends were cut back, 5 bases at V and 1 base at J, with 12 bases in the middle. Germline CDR1 is MNHEY and CDR2 is SMNVEV (reference sequence). The CDR3 totals 16 residues. CDR3 sequence (DNA): TGTGCCAGCAGTCCGCTTCGGTCATCTGGGGCCAACGTCCTGACTTTC. This encodes CASSPLRSSGANVLTF.

The CDR3 sequence is CASSPRTGGLYEQYF. CDR3 coding DNA: TGTGCCAGCAGTCCCCGGACAGGGGGACTCTACGAGCAGTACTTC. The chain couples TRBV6-1 to TRBJ2-7, with 10 positions matching TRBD1. The CDR3 is 15 residues long. Germline CDR1 reads MNHNS; CDR2 reads SASEGT. Trimming removed 5 bases from V and 3 bases from J; junction bases left unmatched: 7.

The V call is TRBV6-6, the J call TRBJ2-2; D unclear. The ends were cut back, 8 bases at V and 5 bases at J, with 9 bases in the middle. The germline V gene has CDR1 MNHNY and CDR2 SVGAGI (reference sequence). CDR3 length: 12 amino acids. The CDR3 region is CASALRTGELFF. In DNA, the CDR3 is TGTGCCAGCGCCCTAAGAACCGGGGAGCTGTTTTTT.

The chain recombines TRBV5-6 with TRBJ2-5; 9 bases match TRBD2. The J segment lost 5 bases and the V segment lost 5 bases, leaving 13 bases of the junction unmatched. The CDR3 spans 16 residues. Germline-derived CDR1 and CDR2 are SGHDT and YYEEEE. The CDR3 nucleotides read TGTGCCAGCAGTTCCTTCGGCGGGAGGGCCGGGGAGACCCAGTACTTC. Protein sequence: CASSSFGGRAGETQYF. The full variable domain, with the rest looked up from reference TRBV5-6 and TRBJ2-5, is DAGVTQSPTHLIKTRGQQVTLRCSPKSGHDTVSWYQQALGQGPQFIFQYYEEEERQRGNFPDRFSGHQFPNYSSELNVNALLLGDSALYLCASSSFGGRAGETQYFGPGTRLLVL.

V and J are TRBV19 and TRBJ2-5; weak D call: TRBD1 (5 bases). Germline V lookup: CDR1 LNHDA, CDR2 SQIVND (reference sequence). This CDR3 has 15 residues. V lost 3 bases to trimming and J lost 3 bases, with 14 bases between them. The chain's CDR3 is CASSIGRVKEETQYF. In nucleotides, the CDR3 is TGTGCCAGTAGTATCGGCAGGGTTAAGGAAGAGACCCAGTACTTC.

This chain uses TRBV27 with TRBJ2-4, with D perhaps TRBD1 (6 bases). V was pared by 3 bases and J by 4 bases, with 7 bases between. The CDR3 sequence is 13 residues long. Germline V lookup: CDR1 MNHEY, CDR2 SMNVEV (reference sequence). CDR3 in amino acids: CASSFGTKNIQYF. Here the CDR3 DNA reads TGTGCCAGCAGTTTTGGGACAAAAAACATTCAGTACTTC.

The chain joins TRBV5-4 to TRBJ2-3; 11 bases are a match to TRBD2. The CDR3 has 17 residues. Germline CDR1 SGHNT, CDR2 YYREEE (reference sequence). V shed 4 bases, J shed 5 bases, and the junction held 12 bases outside the gene matches. CDR3 coding DNA: TGTGCCAGCAGCCCGTTAGCGGGGGGGCCGGGGGGAGATACGCAGTATTTT. It translates to CASSPLAGGPGGDTQYF.

This clone was detected only once. This sequence joins TRBV18 and TRBJ2-2, with a possible D match to TRBD2 (5 bases). Germline V gene data show CDR1 as KGHSH and CDR2 as LQKENI. V gave up 3 bases and J gave up 5 bases, with 16 bases separating them. The CDR3 runs 16 residues. The CDR3 DNA follows: TGTGCCAGCTCACCTATCCCGCCTGGAGGAACCGGGGAGCTGTTTTTT. Translating it yields CASSPIPPGGTGELFF.

The rearrangement joins TRBV7-2 to TRBJ2-7; tentative D call: TRBD1 (6 bases). The CDR3 runs to 16 residues. V was shortened by 5 bases and J by 3 bases, with 20 bases between the two germline ends. Germline CDR1 is SGHTA and CDR2 is FQGNSA. DNA for the CDR3: TGTGCCAGCAGCCAGGGATCGCAACAGGGCTACTACGAGCAGTACTTC. The encoded protein is CASSQGSQQGYYEQYF.

This chain connects TRBV7-2 to TRBJ1-1, with TRBD1 as a possible D gene (6 bases). Germline loops: CDR1 SGHTA, CDR2 FQGNSA. The CDR3 loop spans 13 amino acids. The V and J ends lost 4 bases and 1 base respectively, with 7 bases between them. The CDR3 reads CASSWGQNTEAFF. CDR3 DNA sequence: TGTGCCAGCAGCTGGGGACAGAACACTGAAGCTTTCTTT. The variable domain in full, completed from reference TRBV7-2 and TRBJ1-1, reads GAGVSQSPSNKVTEKGKDVELRCDPISGHTALYWYRQSLGQGLEFLIYFQGNSAPDKSGLPSDRFSAERTGGSVSTLTIQRTQQEDSAVYLCASSWGQNTEAFFGQGTRLTVV.

This chain uses TRBV6-6 with TRBJ2-7; D uncertain. Germline CDR1 reads MNHNY; CDR2 reads SVGAGI (reference sequence). CDR3 length: 13 residues. Trimming pared 0 bases from V and 6 bases from J, leaving 9 bases between. In DNA, the CDR3 is TGTGCCAGCAGTTACTCGAGCCGGTTCGAGCAGTACTTC. Translated: CASSYSSRFEQYF.

V and J are TRBV9 and TRBJ2-5; 7 bases are shared with TRBD2. CDR1 and CDR2 (germline): SGDLS, YYNGEE. The V segment lost 3 bases and the J segment 4 bases; nucleotides outside the gene matches: 12. The CDR3 runs 16 residues. The CDR3 loop reads CASSDKPGLMIETQYF. CDR3 nucleotide sequence: TGTGCCAGCAGCGATAAACCGGGACTAATGATAGAGACCCAGTACTTC.

The chain recombines TRBV9 with TRBJ2-7; 14 bases map to TRBD2. CDR1 and CDR2 (germline): SGDLS, YYNGEE. V lost 3 bases, J lost 6 bases, and 2 bases stayed unmatched. CDR3 length equals 14 residues. CDR3 sequence (DNA): TGTGCCAGCAGCGAGGGGACTAGCGGGAGCGAGCAGTACTTC. Translating gives CASSEGTSGSEQYF.